This T cell receptor beta chain was sequenced during a study of early T cells in non-severe SARS-CoV-2 infection. Study at large: Sequencing of unsorted whole blood was done on bulk RNA, leaving chains unpaired.

A note on this clonotype: The antigen is not known.

The germline CDR1 and CDR2 sequences are DFQATT and SNEGSKA (reference sequence). Trimming removed 6 bases at V and 4 bases at J, with 15 bases between. CDR3 length: 13 amino acids. Individual cDNA molecules each received unique molecular identifiers attached to them. Via MiXCR, TCRdb re-called the 5' RACE reads, giving one row per CDR3 protein. The table has more than 50,000 distinct CDR3 sequences, around 12% seen once. Broader study findings: The study's VDJdb matching favored anti-spike CD8 responses and missed private and CD4 specificities.

The V call is TRBV20-1, the J call TRBJ1-2; D possibly corresponds to TRBD1 (5 bases). This sequence originates from an adult who was a healthcare worker with PCR-confirmed SARS-CoV-2 infection or an uninfected control (not recorded which). Specimen: whole blood, collected at baseline. The CDR3 reads CSAPRGGGYGYTF. CDR3 sequence (DNA): TGCAGTGCGCCCCGGGGGGGTGGCTATGGCTACACCTTC.